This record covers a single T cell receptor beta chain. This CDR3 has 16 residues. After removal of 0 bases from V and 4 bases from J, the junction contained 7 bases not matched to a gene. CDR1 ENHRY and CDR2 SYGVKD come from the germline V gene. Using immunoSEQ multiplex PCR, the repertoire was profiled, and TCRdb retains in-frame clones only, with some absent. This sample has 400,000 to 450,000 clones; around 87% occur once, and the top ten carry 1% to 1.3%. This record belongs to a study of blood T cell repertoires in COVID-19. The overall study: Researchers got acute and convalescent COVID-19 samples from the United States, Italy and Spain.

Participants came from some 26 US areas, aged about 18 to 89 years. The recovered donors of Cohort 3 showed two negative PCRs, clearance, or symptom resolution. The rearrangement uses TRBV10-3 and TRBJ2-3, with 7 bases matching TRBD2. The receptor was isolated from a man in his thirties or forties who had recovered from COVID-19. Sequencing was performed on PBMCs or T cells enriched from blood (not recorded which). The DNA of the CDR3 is TGTGCCATCAGTGAGTCGGGCGGGAGTGGGGCAGATACGCAGTATTTT. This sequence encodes CAISESGGSGADTQYF.